Shown below are 27 T cell receptor beta chains from a single sample sequenced in a study of blood T cell repertoires in COVID-19. Method: immunoSEQ multiplex PCR; TCRdb's copy keeps in-frame clones and lacks some. The data show about 84,000 clones, with 86% seen just once and roughly 1.2% held by the top ten. The sequencing input was peripheral blood. The receptor set was obtained from an elderly man with active or convalescent COVID-19.

V is TRBV3-1 (or the pseudogene TRBV3-2) and J is TRBJ1-1; 7 positions match TRBD1. After removal of 4 bases from V and 5 bases from J, the junction contained 10 bases not matched to a gene. This CDR3 comprises 15 residues. CDR1 LGHDT and CDR2 YNNKEL come from the germline V gene (reference sequence). The CDR3 nucleotides are TGTGCCAGCAGCCCAGGACAGGTTGGGGGGACTGAAGCTTTCTTT. Residues: CASSPGQVGGTEAFF.

This clone is a singleton in its sample. This chain links TRBV4-1 with TRBJ2-1, with TRBD1 matching 8 bases. Germline V CDR1 and CDR2: MGHRA, YSYEKL. There are 15 residues in the CDR3. J gave up 7 bases and V 0 bases, and 5 bases lay outside the gene matches. The CDR3 reads CASSQEAGGRNEQFF. CDR3 bases: TGCGCCAGCAGCCAAGAGGCAGGGGGCAGGAATGAGCAGTTCTTC.

This chain connects TRBV10-3 to TRBJ1-1; D is possibly TRBD1 (6 bases). Trimming removed 6 bases from V and 1 base from J, with 12 bases in between. Germline assignment: CDR1 ENHRY and CDR2 SYGVKD. This CDR3 has 14 residues. DNA for the CDR3: TGTGCCATCAGCCTAACAGGGTCGAACACTGAAGCTTTCTTT. It encodes CAISLTGSNTEAFF.

V and J are TRBV29-1 and TRBJ2-7; a possible D gene is TRBD2 (6 bases). V was clipped by 6 bases and J by 7 bases, with 34 bases between them. Germline V lookup: CDR1 SQVTM, CDR2 ANQGSEA. The CDR3 runs to 18 residues. The CDR3 DNA sequence: TGCAGCGTCGCCAACGCGTCCGCGGCTTGGAGGGGACTGGGGGAGCAGTACTTC. Translating it yields CSVANASAAWRGLGEQYF.

The rearrangement links TRBV28 to TRBJ1-2; TRBD1 aligns across 7 bases. Germline trimming cut 3 bases from V and 7 bases from J; bases unmatched to any gene: 17. The CDR3 loop spans 17 amino acids. Germline assignment: CDR1 MDHEN and CDR2 SYDVKM. The DNA for the CDR3 is TGTGCCAGCAGTTTGAGGGGGCAGGGTAGGCTCTCAGGTGGCTACACCTTC. This encodes CASSLRGQGRLSGGYTF.

There are a few counts of this clone. The chain links TRBV14 to TRBJ1-1; tentative D call: TRBD1 (5 bases). The germline V gene encodes CDR1 SGHDN and CDR2 FVKESK. There are 15 residues in the CDR3. Deletions cut 4 bases from V and 1 base from J, with 13 bases between. The CDR3: CASSRRRVRNTEAFF. In DNA, the CDR3 is TGTGCCAGCAGCCGTCGCAGGGTAAGGAACACTGAAGCTTTCTTT.

The gene calls are TRBV5-1 and TRBJ2-1; 7 nucleotides align to TRBD2. Per germline, CDR1 SGHRS and CDR2 YFSETQ. The CDR3 runs 17 residues. V lost 0 bases, J lost 6 bases, and 12 bases stayed unmatched. In DNA, the CDR3 is TGCGCCAGCAGCTTGGCGCTTTCTAGCGGACCCTCCAATGAGCAGTTCTTC. Its protein is CASSLALSSGPSNEQFF. Together with reference TRBV5-1 and TRBJ2-1, the CDR3 gives the full variable domain: KAGVTQTPRYLIKTRGQQVTLSCSPISGHRSVSWYQQTPGQGLQFLFEYFSETQRNKGNFPGRFSGRQFSNSRSEMNVSTLELGDSALYLCASSLALSSGPSNEQFFGPGTRLTVL.

This rearrangement joins TRBV23-1 to TRBJ2-1; 12 nucleotides line up with TRBD2. TRBV23-1 is an open reading frame, and its role is uncertain. V shed 4 bases and J 7 bases; nucleotides not matched to a gene: 17. The CDR3 runs 19 residues. CDR3 sequence reads: CASSPPKAGLAGNSNEQFF. DNA of the CDR3: TGCGCCAGCAGTCCTCCAAAGGCCGGACTAGCGGGAAACTCGAATGAGCAGTTCTTC.

The chain recombines TRBV28 with TRBJ2-2; 8 positions agree with TRBD2. CDR1 is MDHEN and CDR2 is SYDVKM in the germline V gene. The CDR3 consists of 18 residues. V trimming: 6 bases; J trimming: 0 bases; junction bases outside the gene matches: 12. DNA for the CDR3: TGTGCCAGCAGACCGATCCAACTAGCGGCAACGAACACCGGGGAGCTGTTTTTT. This sequence encodes CASRPIQLAATNTGELFF.

This rearrangement joins TRBV18 to TRBJ2-7; the match to TRBD2 covers 9 bases. This CDR3 spans 13 amino acids. Looked up from germline, CDR1 is KGHSH and CDR2 is LQKENI. The J segment lost 3 bases and the V segment lost 8 bases, leaving 5 bases of the junction unmatched. CDR3 residues: CASAEAGGYEQYF. CDR3 nucleotide sequence: TGTGCCAGCGCCGAAGCGGGAGGCTACGAGCAGTACTTC.

J is TRBJ1-2 and V is TRBV4-2; unclear D gene. CDR3 size: 15 residues. The germline V gene has CDR1 LGHNA and CDR2 YNFKEQ. Trimming left V 0 bases short and J 4 bases short, with 12 bases between. The CDR3 coding sequence is TGTGCCAGCAGCCAAGAGACCCGACTCTCCTATGGCTACACCTTC. Translated, it gives CASSQETRLSYGYTF.

This chain links TRBV9 with TRBJ1-1; 9 nucleotides agree with TRBD1. Germline V gene data show CDR1 as SGDLS and CDR2 as YYNGEE. Germline trimming cut 3 bases from V and 8 bases from J; bases unmatched to any gene: 8. The CDR3 totals 14 residues. CDR3 loop: CASSGRWTGDEAFF. The DNA for the CDR3 is TGTGCCAGCAGCGGGAGATGGACAGGGGACGAAGCTTTCTTT.

V gene TRBV4-3 combines with J gene TRBJ2-5; TRBD2 matches at 10 bases. V shed 0 bases, J shed 2 bases, and the junction held 6 bases outside the gene matches. Per germline, CDR1 LGHNA and CDR2 YSLEER. CDR3 length: 17 residues. CDR3 nucleotides: TGCGCCAGCAGCCAAGACGTACCAGCGGGAGGGCAAGAGACCCAGTACTTC. This translates into CASSQDVPAGGQETQYF.

The chain recombines TRBV4-2 with TRBJ2-3; possible D gene TRBD1, 6 bases. The CDR3 spans 15 residues. V gave up 0 bases and J gave up 3 bases, with 10 bases separating them. Germline V gene data show CDR1 as LGHNA and CDR2 as YNFKEQ. The CDR3 region is CASSQDGQRTDTQYF. The DNA for the CDR3 is TGTGCCAGCAGCCAAGACGGACAGAGGACAGATACGCAGTATTTT.

V and J are TRBV29-1 and TRBJ2-5, with 11 bases lining up with TRBD1. The ends lost 4 bases at V and 0 bases at J; junction bases unmatched: 4. The CDR3 runs to 15 residues. From germline, CDR1 is SQVTM and CDR2 ANQGSEA. The chain's CDR3 is CSVAGDRGYQETQYF. The DNA of the CDR3 is TGCAGCGTTGCGGGGGACAGGGGGTACCAAGAGACCCAGTACTTC.

The rearrangement joins TRBV19 to TRBJ1-2, with D maybe TRBD1 (6 bases). Trimming took off 8 bases at V and 2 bases at J, with 6 bases between the two ends. The length of the CDR3 is 11 residues. Germline CDR1 and CDR2: LNHDA and SQIVND (reference sequence). CDR3 nucleotide sequence: TGTGCCAGTGGACAGAACTATGGCTACACCTTC. Its translation is CASGQNYGYTF.

The chain has TRBV12-5 and TRBJ1-2, with D unclear. The CDR3 has 16 amino acids. The V gene lost 4 bases and the J gene lost 3 bases, with 18 bases spanning the gap. Germline V lookup: CDR1 LGHNT, CDR2 FRNRAP. DNA for the CDR3: TGTGCTAGTGGTTCGGACGTCGGGGATTGGGACTATGGCTACACCTTC. This codes for CASGSDVGDWDYGYTF.

The chain recombines TRBV4-1 with TRBJ2-7; no clear D gene. Trimming stripped 3 bases from V and 0 bases from J, with 9 bases between. Germline V gene data show CDR1 as MGHRA and CDR2 as YSYEKL. This CDR3 has 14 amino acids. The CDR3 DNA reads as TGCGCCAGCAGCCAGAACCTAGGCTCCTACGAGCAGTACTTC. Protein: CASSQNLGSYEQYF.

The chain has TRBV5-6 and TRBJ2-1; 10 nucleotides line up with TRBD2. V lost 2 bases and J lost 0; bases outside the gene matches: 8. Germline V CDR1 and CDR2: SGHDT, YYEEEE. The CDR3 totals 18 residues. CDR3 in amino acids: CASSLKREGSYSYNEQFF. The CDR3 bases are TGTGCCAGCAGCTTAAAGCGGGAGGGATCCTACTCCTACAATGAGCAGTTCTTC. The full variable domain, its missing parts supplied by reference TRBV5-6 and TRBJ2-1, is DAGVTQSPTHLIKTRGQQVTLRCSPKSGHDTVSWYQQALGQGPQFIFQYYEEEERQRGNFPDRFSGHQFPNYSSELNVNALLLGDSALYLCASSLKREGSYSYNEQFFGPGTRLTVL.

This chain uses TRBV5-1 with TRBJ2-5; D is possibly TRBD1 (5 bases). The CDR3 has 14 residues. V lost 0 bases, J lost 2 bases, and 8 bases lay in between. CDR1 and CDR2 from the germline V gene are SGHRS and YFSETQ. In DNA form, the CDR3 reads TGCGCCAGCAGCTTGGGGACAATTCAAGAGACCCAGTACTTC. It codes for CASSLGTIQETQYF.

This clone was found a few times. The chain couples TRBV28 to TRBJ1-6; D is unresolved. With 4 bases removed from V and 9 bases from J, the gap between germline ends came to 19 bases. The CDR3 runs 16 residues. The germline V gene encodes CDR1 MDHEN and CDR2 SYDVKM. The CDR3 loop is CASSWTTALRGSPLHF. CDR3 nucleotide sequence: TGTGCCAGCAGTTGGACGACTGCGCTTCGGGGTTCACCCCTCCACTTT.

This clone was counted only a few times. This rearrangement joins TRBV6-5 to TRBJ1-6, with a weak D call TRBD1 (5 bases). Looked up from germline, CDR1 is MNHEY and CDR2 is SVGAGI. The CDR3 spans 14 residues. V lost 6 bases, J lost 4 bases, and 10 bases lay in between. The CDR3 DNA follows: TGTGCCAGCAGAGGGAGGGGTTATAATTCACCCCTCCACTTT. It translates to CASRGRGYNSPLHF.

This clone appeared a single time. The chain employs TRBV27 and TRBJ2-7; 7 bases agree with TRBD2. CDR1 and CDR2 (germline): MNHEY, SMNVEV (reference sequence). This CDR3 has 15 amino acids. Germline trimming cut 6 bases from V and 6 bases from J; bases unmatched to any gene: 14. CDR3 in amino acids: CASSRRPGGSSEQYF. Written as DNA, the CDR3 is TGTGCCAGCAGCAGACGGCCCGGCGGGAGTAGCGAGCAGTACTTC.

This chain links TRBV3-1 (or the pseudogene TRBV3-2) with TRBJ2-7, with 9 bases fitting TRBD1. Germline-derived CDR1 and CDR2 are LGHDT and YNNKEL (reference sequence). The CDR3 extends over 18 amino acids. V gave up 1 base and J gave up 2 bases; unmatched junction bases: 12. Written as DNA, the CDR3 is TGTGCCAGCAGCCAAGGGCCTACTCGGGACAGGGTTACCTACGAGCAGTACTTC. It is translated as CASSQGPTRDRVTYEQYF.

The J gene is TRBJ2-2, the V gene TRBV7-2; perhaps TRBD1 as D (6 bases). This CDR3 is built from 13 residues. Looked up from germline, CDR1 is SGHTA and CDR2 is FQGNSA. Trimming took off 5 bases at V and 5 bases at J, with 9 bases between the two ends. In DNA, the CDR3 is TGTGCCAGCAGCGGGCAGGGGACCGGGGAGCTGTTTTTT. Translated, it gives CASSGQGTGELFF.

The DNA for the CDR3 is TGTGCTAGTGCCTTCGTCGGGAACGCGTACTTC. This gives the protein CASAFVGNAYF. V and J are TRBV12-5 and TRBJ2-7, with D maybe TRBD2 (5 bases). The ends were cut back, 7 bases at V and 12 bases at J, with 16 bases in the middle. This CDR3 is built from 11 residues. Germline loops: CDR1 LGHNT, CDR2 FRNRAP.

This chain joins TRBV18 and TRBJ1-2; the D gene is possibly TRBD1 (6 bases). V was cut by 5 bases and J by 11 bases, with 15 bases left in between. Germline assignment: CDR1 KGHSH and CDR2 LQKENI. The CDR3 loop spans 12 amino acids. The CDR3 region is CASSEDRIGYTF. CDR3 bases: TGTGCCAGCTCAGAGGACAGAATCGGGTACACCTTC. Drawing the rest from reference TRBV18 and TRBJ1-2, the complete variable domain is NAGVMQNPRHLVRRRGQEARLRCSPMKGHSHVYWYRQLPEEGLKFMVYLQKENIIDESGMPKERFSAEFPKEGPSILRIQQVVRGDSAAYFCASSEDRIGYTFGSGTRLTVV.